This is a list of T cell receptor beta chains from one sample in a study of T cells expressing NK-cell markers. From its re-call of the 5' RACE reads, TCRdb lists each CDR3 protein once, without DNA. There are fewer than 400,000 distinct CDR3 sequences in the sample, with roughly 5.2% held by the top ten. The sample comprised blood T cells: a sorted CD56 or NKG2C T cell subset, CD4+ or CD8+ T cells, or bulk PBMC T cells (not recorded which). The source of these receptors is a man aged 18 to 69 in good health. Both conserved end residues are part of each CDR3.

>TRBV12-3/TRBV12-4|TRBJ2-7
CASSLASAGVLSYEQYF
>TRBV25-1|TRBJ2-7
CASSKRVGTGAREQYF
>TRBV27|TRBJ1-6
CASSWGTRANNSPLHF
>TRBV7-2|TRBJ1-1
CASSLDPDREAFF
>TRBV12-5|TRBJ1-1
CASGLVYVWDRGPNVMNTEAFF
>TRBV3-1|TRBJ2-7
CASSRLGTGREQYF
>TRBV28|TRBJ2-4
CASSLVGSERLAKNIQYF
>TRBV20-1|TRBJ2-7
CSARQGRTLHEQYF
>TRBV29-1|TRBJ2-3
CSVFSDRGLNTDTQYF
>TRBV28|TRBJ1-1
CASSSNLWTGNTEAFF
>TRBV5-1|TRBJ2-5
CASSLDVFRSETQYF
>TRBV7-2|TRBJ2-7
CASSPAGRRSEQYF
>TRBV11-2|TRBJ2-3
CASSLGLAVIADTQYF
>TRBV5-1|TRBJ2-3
CASSLGDRSWVTAQYF
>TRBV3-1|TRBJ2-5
CASSQEWNQETQYF
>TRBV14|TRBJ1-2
CASRRTGPYGYTF
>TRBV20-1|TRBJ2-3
CSASAARGRDTQYF
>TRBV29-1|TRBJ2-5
CSAQGHQYQETQYF
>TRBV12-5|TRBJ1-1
CASGQREGLNTEAFF
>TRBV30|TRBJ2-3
CAGGGLAGVTDTQYF
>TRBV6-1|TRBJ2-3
CASSRVKTALSTDTQYF
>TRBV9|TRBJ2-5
CASSRTLVRETQYF
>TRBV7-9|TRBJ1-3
CASSLGQTSGNTIYF
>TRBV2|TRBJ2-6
CASRGFSGANVLTF
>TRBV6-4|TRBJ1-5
CASSALGQTNQPQHF
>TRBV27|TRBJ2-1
CASSLRVVGAGHNEQFF
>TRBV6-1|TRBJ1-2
CASSLRGTGGSYTF
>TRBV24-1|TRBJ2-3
CATSGVPGADTQYF
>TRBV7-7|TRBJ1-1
CASSPMNTEAFF
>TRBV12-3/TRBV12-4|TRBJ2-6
CASTFWDRLSSGANVLTF
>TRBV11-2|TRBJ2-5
CASSPDRGLQETQYF
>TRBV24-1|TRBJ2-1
CATSDPSGPDEQFF
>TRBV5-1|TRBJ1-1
CASSENTGLNTEAFF
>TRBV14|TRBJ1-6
CASSSTSGGTSPLHF
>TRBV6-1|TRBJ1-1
CASSDWTGGLRAFF
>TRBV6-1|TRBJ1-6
CASRPQGNAYNSPLHF
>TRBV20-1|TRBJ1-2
CSAPGGNRTPKVYGYTF
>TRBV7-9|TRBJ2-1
CASSIRYNEQFF
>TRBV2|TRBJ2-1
CASTPTGRLNEQFF